One and the same sample provided the 23 T cell receptor beta chains below, sequenced in a study of lymphopenia after photon versus proton radiotherapy. TCRdb's table, derived via immunoSEQ multiplex PCR, lists solely in-frame clones and lacks some. Of roughly 53,000 clones in the sample, 65% to 85% are singletons; the top ten hold roughly 29%. This specimen was peripheral blood, taken from a patient treated with photon-based radiotherapy. Receptor source: a man aged 45-65 years with gastric cancer.

The CDR3 loop reads CASSAGAERAFF. In nucleotides, the CDR3 is TGTGCCAGCTCTGCGGGGGCCGAGAGAGCTTTCTTT. The chain carries TRBV18 and TRBJ1-1; D possibly corresponds to TRBD1 (6 bases). V dropped 6 bases and J dropped 10 bases, with 15 bases sitting between them. Germline V gene sequence: CDR1 KGHSH, CDR2 LQKENI. The CDR3 spans 12 residues.

This chain connects TRBV2 to TRBJ1-1; TRBD1 might be the D (5 bases). Trimming pared 3 bases from V and 11 bases from J, leaving 13 bases between. The CDR3 has 12 amino acids. CDR1 SNHLY and CDR2 FYNNEI come from the germline V gene. The CDR3 region has the DNA TGTGCCAGCAGTGAGCAGGGCGGTAGTGCTTTCTTT. Amino acids: CASSEQGGSAFF.

The J gene is TRBJ2-1, the V gene TRBV19, with 11 bases lining up with TRBD2. The CDR3 runs 19 residues. Trimming at V came to 4 bases and at J to 5 bases, leaving 16 bases not matched to a gene. Germline lookup yields CDR1 LNHDA and CDR2 SQIVND (reference sequence). The CDR3 reads CASSTDLAGGWGPHNEQFF. The CDR3 nucleotides are TGTGCCAGTAGTACAGACCTAGCGGGAGGATGGGGCCCCCACAATGAGCAGTTCTTC.

The V gene is TRBV30, the J gene TRBJ2-3; TRBD1 aligns across 9 bases. The CDR3 is made up of 12 amino acids. Trimming removed 3 bases from V and 7 bases from J; junction bases left unmatched: 2. The germline gives CDR1 GTSNPN, CDR2 SVGIG (reference sequence). Here the CDR3 reads CAWRQGANTQYF. The CDR3 DNA reads as TGTGCCTGGAGACAGGGGGCAAATACGCAGTATTTT.

This sequence joins TRBV19 and TRBJ2-1, with 10 bases that match TRBD1. V dropped 4 bases and J dropped 3; count of bases not matched to a gene: 3. This CDR3 is built from 15 residues. Germline V CDR1 and CDR2: LNHDA, SQIVND (reference sequence). CDR3 region: CASSKDRGDYNEQFF. In DNA form, the CDR3 reads TGTGCCAGTAGTAAGGACAGGGGGGACTACAATGAGCAGTTCTTC. The full variable domain, completed using reference TRBV19 and TRBJ2-1, is DGGITQSPKYLFRKEGQNVTLSCEQNLNHDAMYWYRQDPGQGLRLIYYSQIVNDFQKGDIAEGYSVSREKKESFPLTVTSAQKNPTAFYLCASSKDRGDYNEQFFGPGTRLTVL.

A single count supports this clone. The rearrangement uses TRBV5-1 and TRBJ2-3; possible D gene TRBD2, 5 bases. Looked up from germline, CDR1 is SGHRS and CDR2 is YFSETQ. V gave up 3 bases and J gave up 0 bases, with 8 bases separating them. The CDR3 has 14 amino acids. Written as DNA, the CDR3 is TGCGCCAGCAGCTCAGGACTTAGCACAGATACGCAGTATTTT. It encodes CASSSGLSTDTQYF.

This sequence joins TRBV9 and TRBJ2-1; 8 bases are a match to TRBD2. The CDR3 runs 15 residues. V lost 3 bases, J lost 0 bases, and 2 bases stayed unmatched. Per germline, CDR1 SGDLS and CDR2 YYNGEE. The CDR3 sequence: CASSGSGSSYNEQFF. The CDR3 DNA sequence: TGTGCCAGCAGCGGAAGCGGGAGCTCCTACAATGAGCAGTTCTTC.

The chain links TRBV7-2 to TRBJ2-7; 10 bases fit TRBD2. The trim removed 1 base at V and 5 bases at J, leaving 11 bases unmatched. CDR1 is SGHTA, CDR2 FQGNSA, per germline. The CDR3 contains 17 residues. CDR3: CASSLVLAGALGHEQYF. DNA of the CDR3: TGTGCCAGCAGCTTAGTTCTAGCGGGAGCCCTCGGGCACGAGCAGTACTTC.

The genes are TRBV28 and TRBJ2-1; no clear D gene. This CDR3 spans 12 amino acids. Between the trimmed V and J ends, which lost 5 bases and 6 bases, there was a span of 8 bases. The germline gives CDR1 MDHEN, CDR2 SYDVKM. The CDR3, as DNA: TGTGCCAGCAGTACGACTTTCAATGAGCAGTTCTTC. Residues: CASSTTFNEQFF.

The chain employs TRBV30 and TRBJ2-3; D gene ambiguous. Trimming took off 5 bases at V and 2 bases at J, with 5 bases between the two ends. The germline V gene has CDR1 GTSNPN and CDR2 SVGIG (reference sequence). The CDR3 covers 11 residues. As DNA, the CDR3 is TGTGCCTGGGGTTTCACAGATACGCAGTATTTT. This translates into CAWGFTDTQYF.

The chain employs TRBV18 and TRBJ1-1; no clear D gene. Trimming took 6 bases from V and 1 from J, leaving 15 bases between them. The CDR3 loop spans 15 amino acids. The germline V gene has CDR1 KGHSH and CDR2 LQKENI. This CDR3 is CASSVDRTGNTEAFF. CDR3 nucleotides: TGTGCCAGCTCCGTCGATCGGACGGGGAACACTGAAGCTTTCTTT. The whole variable domain, remainder taken from reference TRBV18 and TRBJ1-1, is NAGVMQNPRHLVRRRGQEARLRCSPMKGHSHVYWYRQLPEEGLKFMVYLQKENIIDESGMPKERFSAEFPKEGPSILRIQQVVRGDSAAYFCASSVDRTGNTEAFFGQGTRLTVV.

The chain links TRBV10-3 to TRBJ2-3; D may match TRBD1 or TRBD2 (5 bases each). Germline V gives CDR1 ENHRY, CDR2 SYGVKD. This CDR3 spans 14 amino acids. The V and J ends lost 10 bases and 6 bases respectively, with 20 bases between them. The DNA of the CDR3 is TGTGCCACCGGAACCGCAGCCGGGACGGATACGCAGTATTTT. Its protein product is CATGTAAGTDTQYF.

The genes are TRBV7-9 and TRBJ2-5, with 11 bases lining up with TRBD1. The CDR3 has 14 residues. V shed 5 bases and J 4 bases; nucleotides not matched to a gene: 3. CDR1 SEHNR and CDR2 FQNEAQ come from the germline V gene (reference sequence). The CDR3 bases are TGTGCCAGCAGCCCGGACAGGGGGCGAGAGACCCAGTACTTC. Translating gives CASSPDRGRETQYF.

This chain connects TRBV7-9 to TRBJ1-4; 8 bases fit TRBD1. V was clipped by 0 bases and J by 8 bases; unmatched bases: 5. The CDR3 loop spans 15 amino acids. Germline V gene data show CDR1 as SEHNR and CDR2 as FQNEAQ (reference sequence). The CDR3 sequence: CASSLAAGGEEKLFF. DNA for the CDR3: TGTGCCAGCAGCTTAGCGGCAGGGGGCGAAGAAAAACTGTTTTTT.

A remark on this clone: The junction and the germline gene differ at one end; a read error may be behind it. The gene calls are TRBV5-1 and TRBJ1-2, with 7 bases that match TRBD1. The CDR3 is 15 residues long. Germline V lookup: CDR1 SGHRS, CDR2 YFSETQ. The CDR3 region has the DNA TGCGCCAGCACCTTGACAGGGTCAGCTAACTATGGCTACACCTTC. This gives the protein CASTLTGSANYGYTF.

CDR3 nucleotides: TGTGCCAGCAGCTTGGAGAGTCTTGGGACCCAGAACACCGGGGAGCTGTTTTTT. It translates to CASSLESLGTQNTGELFF. V usage is TRBV5-4 and J usage is TRBJ2-2; D assignment may be TRBD1 or TRBD2 (5 bases each). V gave up 0 bases and J gave up 1 base, with 16 bases separating them. The CDR3 has 18 amino acids. CDR1 is SGHNT and CDR2 is YYREEE in the germline V gene (reference sequence).

The table lists this clone with a few counts. The rearrangement uses TRBV4-2 and TRBJ1-5; D is ambiguous. V lost 0 bases and J lost 2, with 5 bases in between. The germline gives CDR1 LGHNA, CDR2 YNFKEQ. The CDR3 contains 14 residues. In DNA, the CDR3 is TGTGCCAGCAGCCAAGATTGGGGCAATCAGCCCCAGCATTTT. It is translated as CASSQDWGNQPQHF.

The chain carries TRBV28 and TRBJ2-1; TRBD1 matches 9 bases. The CDR3 has 17 amino acids. After removal of 5 bases from V and 7 bases from J, the junction contained 15 bases not matched to a gene. Germline CDR1 MDHEN, CDR2 SYDVKM. CDR3 sequence: CASSPTIGGQGGNEQFF. DNA of the CDR3: TGTGCCAGCAGTCCCACCATAGGGGGACAGGGTGGAAATGAGCAGTTCTTC.

The J gene is TRBJ1-4, the V gene TRBV7-9; unclear D gene. V was pared by 6 bases and J by 5 bases, with 10 bases between. CDR3 length: 13 residues. From germline, CDR1 is SEHNR and CDR2 FQNEAQ (reference sequence). CDR3 in DNA: TGTGCCAGCAGACAACAAGGGAATGAAAAACTGTTTTTT. It yields the protein CASRQQGNEKLFF.

The V call is TRBV7-2, the J call TRBJ2-1; tentative D call: TRBD1 (6 bases). Trimming pared 1 base from V and 7 bases from J, leaving 20 bases between. The CDR3 is 17 residues long. Looked up from germline, CDR1 is SGHTA and CDR2 is FQGNSA. The CDR3 bases are TGTGCCAGCAGCTTAGTCACACAGGGAATGTTAGGAAATGAGCAGTTCTTC. Protein product: CASSLVTQGMLGNEQFF.

The chain employs TRBV7-9 and TRBJ1-1; D unresolved. Germline V lookup: CDR1 SEHNR, CDR2 FQNEAQ (reference sequence). The V gene lost 5 bases and the J gene lost 8 bases, with 12 bases spanning the gap. This CDR3 is built from 12 residues. CDR3 in DNA: TGTGCCAGCAGCCTCCGGGGAGGGGAAGCTTTCTTT. This translates into CASSLRGGEAFF. The variable domain in full, completed from reference TRBV7-9 and TRBJ1-1, reads DTGVSQNPRHKITKRGQNVTFRCDPISEHNRLYWYRQTLGQGPEFLTYFQNEAQLEKSRLLSDRFSAERPKGSFSTLEIQRTEQGDSAMYLCASSLRGGEAFFGQGTRLTVV.

V gene TRBV9 combines with J gene TRBJ2-1; 14 bases are shared with TRBD2. This CDR3 region has 17 residues. The V gene's germline CDR1 is SGDLS and CDR2 YYNGEE. Unmatched junction bases numbered 10, after V lost 3 bases and J lost 8 bases. For the CDR3, the DNA is TGTGCCAGCAGCGCCGGGACTAGCGGGGGACCCCCCCATGAGCAGTTCTTC. Translation: CASSAGTSGGPPHEQFF.

The rearrangement links TRBV5-1 to TRBJ1-1; D is perhaps TRBD1 (5 bases). This CDR3 contains 15 residues. V lost 1 base and J 4 bases, leaving 14 bases between the germline ends. Germline values: CDR1 SGHRS, CDR2 YFSETQ. The CDR3 spells CASSLTDPRVTEAFF. The CDR3 DNA is TGCGCCAGCAGCTTGACGGACCCCAGGGTCACTGAAGCTTTCTTT.